A single sample is the source of the 19 T cell receptor beta chains below, sequenced in a study of vaccination effects on CD4 cells after COVID-19. Prior to sequencing, the ViraFEST assay stimulated PBMC with viral peptide pools, which expanded the antigen-specific CD4+ T cells. Cells that had been cultured for 10 days were the source of isolated CD4+ T cells. Every participant took two doses of the BNT162b2 or mRNA-1273 vaccine. Clones were read by immunoSEQ multiplex PCR, and TCRdb kept only the in-frame ones, dropping some. The data hold roughly 30,000 clones, with approximately 71% observed a single time. These receptors are not linked to any known antigen. Sequencing used CD4+ T cells from PBMCs cultured with HCoV-NL63 spike peptides, obtained after COVID-19 vaccination. These receptors were collected from a human donor who received a COVID-19 vaccine.

This clone has only a few counts. The gene calls are TRBV6-2 or TRBV6-3 and TRBJ2-1; D is possibly TRBD2 (5 bases). Trimming cost V 6 bases and J 1 base, with 19 bases left between them. The V gene's germline CDR1 is MNHEY and CDR2 SVGEGT. The CDR3 totals 17 residues. CDR3 residues: CASSPNWWAGSYNEQFF. The CDR3 DNA reads as TGTGCCAGCAGCCCCAATTGGTGGGCGGGTTCCTACAATGAGCAGTTCTTC.

The chain couples TRBV6-5 to TRBJ1-4; D is unclear. The CDR3 length is 14 residues. The germline V gene encodes CDR1 MNHEY and CDR2 SVGAGI. The V and J ends lost 6 bases and 3 bases respectively, with 11 bases between them. The CDR3 region has the DNA TGTGCCAGCAGGCTTGGAGGGTCTAATGAAAAACTGTTTTTT. Residues: CASRLGGSNEKLFF.

This chain links TRBV5-5 with TRBJ2-7, with a possible D match to TRBD1 (7 bases). Germline loops: CDR1 SGHKS, CDR2 YYEKEE (reference sequence). The CDR3 has 14 amino acids. Trimming stripped 5 bases from V and 2 bases from J, with 14 bases between. The CDR3: CASSLTRGAYEQYF. For the CDR3, the DNA is TGTGCCAGCAGTTTGACCAGGGGGGCCTACGAGCAGTACTTC.

V gene TRBV5-6 combines with J gene TRBJ2-5; D uncertain. The germline gives CDR1 SGHDT, CDR2 YYEEEE. The CDR3 totals 13 residues. Trimming stripped 3 bases from V and 0 bases from J, with 6 bases between. As DNA, the CDR3 is TGTGCCAGCAGCTCGAAGGACCAAGAGACCCAGTACTTC. It encodes CASSSKDQETQYF.

The rearrangement joins TRBV5-6 to TRBJ2-2, with D perhaps matching TRBD1 (6 bases). The CDR3 runs to 15 residues. V lost 6 bases to trimming and J lost 4 bases, with 16 bases between them. The germline gives CDR1 SGHDT, CDR2 YYEEEE. This CDR3 reads CASTPDRQITGELFF. CDR3 DNA: TGTGCCAGCACACCGGACAGACAGATCACCGGGGAGCTGTTTTTT.

This clone appeared a single time. The gene calls are TRBV3-1 (or the pseudogene TRBV3-2) and TRBJ2-3; no clear D gene. Germline V lookup: CDR1 LGHDT, CDR2 YNNKEL (reference sequence). This CDR3 is built from 15 residues. V was shortened by 2 bases and J by 6 bases, with 15 bases between the two germline ends. This chain's CDR3 is CASSQSARNPDTQYF. The CDR3 nucleotides read TGTGCCAGCAGCCAATCAGCCAGGAATCCGGATACGCAGTATTTT.

This rearrangement joins TRBV6-4 to TRBJ2-3; 9 bases are a match to TRBD1. Germline values: CDR1 MRHNA, CDR2 SNTAGT. The CDR3 is made up of 15 amino acids. V shed 6 bases, J shed 1 base, and the junction held 5 bases outside the gene matches. The CDR3 region has the DNA TGTGCCAGCAGCCCACAGGGGGCCGGCACAGATACGCAGTATTTT. It is translated as CASSPQGAGTDTQYF.

V usage is TRBV20-1 and J usage is TRBJ2-3; D might be TRBD1 (5 bases). Germline CDR1 DFQATT, CDR2 SNEGSKA (reference sequence). This CDR3 has 15 amino acids. Trimming removed 3 bases from V and 0 bases from J, with 13 bases in between. This chain's CDR3 is CSASRRVGSTDTQYF. CDR3 nucleotides: TGCAGTGCTAGTCGCAGGGTGGGGAGCACAGATACGCAGTATTTT.

The chain uses TRBV24-1 and TRBJ1-5; D is possibly TRBD1 (5 bases). This CDR3 spans 14 amino acids. The V end was cut by 5 bases, the J end by 2 bases, with 9 bases between. Looked up from germline, CDR1 is KGHDR and CDR2 is SFDVKD. The CDR3 spells CATSVGGGNQPQHF. DNA for the CDR3: TGTGCCACCAGTGTTGGGGGGGGCAATCAGCCCCAGCATTTT.

This chain uses TRBV6-2 or TRBV6-3 with TRBJ1-5; tentative D call: TRBD1 (6 bases). V lost 5 bases and J lost 3, with 14 bases in between. CDR3 length: 15 residues. Germline V gene sequence: CDR1 MNHEY, CDR2 SVGEGT. The DNA for the CDR3 is TGTGCCAGCAGTACTGATCGGACAGCCAATCAGCCCCAGCATTTT. Protein sequence: CASSTDRTANQPQHF.

The chain recombines TRBV7-9 with TRBJ2-7; D is ambiguous. From germline, CDR1 is SEHNR and CDR2 FQNEAQ (reference sequence). The CDR3 extends over 12 amino acids. V was clipped by 5 bases and J by 0 bases, with 5 bases between them. The CDR3 sequence: CASSPTSYEQYF. CDR3 coding DNA: TGTGCCAGCAGCCCAACCTCCTACGAGCAGTACTTC.

The rearrangement joins TRBV13 to TRBJ2-5; maybe TRBD2 (5 bases). This CDR3 has 13 amino acids. From germline, CDR1 is PRHDT and CDR2 FYEKMQ (reference sequence). V was cut by 10 bases and J by 0 bases, with 12 bases left in between. The CDR3 loop reads CATEEGDQETQYF. The CDR3, as DNA: TGTGCCACTGAAGAGGGCGACCAAGAGACCCAGTACTTC.

This chain connects TRBV11-3 to TRBJ1-2, with D hard to call. The CDR3 sequence is 16 residues long. V was pared by 5 bases and J by 2 bases, with 18 bases between. CDR1 is SGHNT, CDR2 YENEEA, per germline. CDR3 region: CASSRHLRKQNYGYTF. The DNA for the CDR3 is TGTGCCAGCAGCCGCCACCTCAGGAAACAGAACTATGGCTACACCTTC.

This chain links TRBV10-3 with TRBJ2-7; 7 nucleotides align to TRBD1. V was pared by 4 bases and J by 6 bases, with 9 bases of the junction left unmatched. Per the germline V gene, CDR1 is ENHRY and CDR2 is SYGVKD. There are 14 residues in the CDR3. The CDR3 nucleotides read TGTGCCATCAGTGTTGGGACAGAAACCTCCGAGCAGTACTTC. Amino acids: CAISVGTETSEQYF.

The DNA of the CDR3 is TGTGCCAGCTCACCACAGCCCGAGACTGAAGCTTTCTTT. Its protein product is CASSPQPETEAFF. The chain joins TRBV18 to TRBJ1-1; D is unclear. The CDR3 consists of 13 residues. Per the germline V gene, CDR1 is KGHSH and CDR2 is LQKENI. Trimming removed 1 base from V and 5 bases from J, with 8 bases in between. The entire variable domain, with the rest obtained from reference TRBV18 and TRBJ1-1, is as follows: NAGVMQNPRHLVRRRGQEARLRCSPMKGHSHVYWYRQLPEEGLKFMVYLQKENIIDESGMPKERFSAEFPKEGPSILRIQQVVRGDSAAYFCASSPQPETEAFFGQGTRLTVV.

This rearrangement joins TRBV2 to TRBJ2-6, with D tentatively TRBD1 or TRBD2 (6 bases each). Trimming removed 8 bases from V and 2 bases from J, with 19 bases in between. CDR1 is SNHLY and CDR2 is FYNNEI in the germline V gene. The CDR3 is made up of 17 amino acids. In nucleotides, the CDR3 is TGTGCCAGCGATTACTACTCTAGGGGGGCTGGGGCCAACGTCCTGACTTTC. Its translation: CASDYYSRGAGANVLTF.

The chain joins TRBV6-1 to TRBJ2-6; 7 bases are a match to TRBD2. V was clipped by 1 base and J by 4 bases; unmatched bases: 4. Germline assignment: CDR1 MNHNS and CDR2 SASEGT. The CDR3 covers 16 residues. The CDR3 protein is CASSEDAGRGANVLTF. DNA for the CDR3: TGTGCCAGCAGTGAAGACGCCGGGAGGGGGGCCAACGTCCTGACTTTC.

A few counts support this clone. The chain carries TRBV19 and TRBJ2-3; D may correspond to TRBD1 or TRBD2 (5 bases each). Germline CDR1 reads LNHDA; CDR2 reads SQIVND (reference sequence). The V end was cut by 6 bases, the J end by 0 bases, with 13 bases between. CDR3 length: 15 residues. The CDR3: CASSLGRRSTDTQYF. CDR3 bases: TGTGCCAGTAGCCTGGGACGTCGGAGCACAGATACGCAGTATTTT.

The gene calls are TRBV5-5 and TRBJ1-3, with D hard to call. This CDR3 has 12 residues. Germline V gene data show CDR1 as SGHKS and CDR2 as YYEKEE (reference sequence). Trimming removed 4 bases from V and 4 bases from J, with 6 bases in between. The CDR3 coding sequence is TGTGCCAGCAGCCCCACAGGAAACACCATATATTTT. Its protein is CASSPTGNTIYF. Supplemented by reference TRBV5-5 and TRBJ1-3, the full variable domain reads DAGVTQSPTHLIKTRGQQVTLRCSPISGHKSVSWYQQVLGQGPQFIFQYYEKEERGRGNFPDRFSARQFPNYSSELNVNALLLGDSALYLCASSPTGNTIYFGEGSWLTVV.